This T cell receptor (beta chain) was sequenced in a study of T-cell reconstitution after alpha-beta-depleted transplantation in children. Germline CDR1 DFQATT, CDR2 SNEGSKA (reference sequence). After removal of 2 bases from V and 6 bases from J, the junction contained 7 bases not matched to a gene. The CDR3 sequence is 14 residues long. This clonotype was seen many times. Preparation of the TCRbeta library was carried out with unique molecular identifiers. TCRdb itself ran the PCR reads through MiXCR, one entry per CDR3 protein. The sample yields about 610,000 distinct CDR3 sequences, about 10% seen once.

This receptor was identified in a human donor who donated a stem cell graft to a child with acute myeloid leukemia. The sequencing used PBMCs from the stem cell graft donor, collected from the stem cell graft. The chain links TRBV20-1 to TRBJ2-1, with 7 nucleotides matching TRBD2. The chain's CDR3 is CSARSSGTFNEQFF. CDR3 nucleotides: TGCAGTGCTAGATCTAGCGGAACTTTCAATGAGCAGTTCTTC.